What follows are 4 T cell receptor beta chains derived from one specimen sequenced in a study of cytomegalovirus exposure and HLA in healthy donors. Both 60 Vbeta primers and 13 Jbeta primers went into the PCR. Generated by immunoSEQ multiplex PCR, the TCRdb table keeps only in-frame clones and is missing some. The sample has more than 120,000 clones, around 78% seen once. The sequencing sample was made of PBMCs. The receptor source for this set is a woman aged 40 to 55 in good health and CMV-seropositive.

The rearrangement joins TRBV15 to TRBJ2-7; possibly TRBD1 for D (6 bases). V lost 3 bases and J lost 1, with 13 bases in between. Germline CDR1 LNHNV, CDR2 YYDKDF (reference sequence). The CDR3 extends over 15 amino acids. Here the CDR3 DNA reads TGTGCCACCAGCAGGGGCTTCAGGGGTTCCTACGAGCAGTACTTC. It translates to CATSRGFRGSYEQYF.

The rearrangement uses TRBV4-1 and TRBJ2-3; 8 bases line up with TRBD2. The germline V gene encodes CDR1 MGHRA and CDR2 YSYEKL. Trimming took 1 base from V and 3 from J; bases not matched to a gene: 9. The CDR3 covers 17 residues. The CDR3 coding sequence is TGCGCCAGCAGCCAAGGGGGGCGGGCGGGAGGAACAGATACGCAGTATTTT. Translation: CASSQGGRAGGTDTQYF.

This clone turned up a few times. V usage is TRBV12-1 and J usage is TRBJ1-1. TRBV12-1 is given as a pseudogene. This CDR3 contains 15 residues. The CDR3 nucleotides are TGTGCCAGCAGCTCGCCCGAACTGATGAACACTGAAGCTTTCTTT. Translating it yields CASSSPELMNTEAFF.

The V call is TRBV10-3, the J call TRBJ2-1, with 8 bases identical to TRBD2. This CDR3 spans 13 amino acids. With V trimmed by 6 bases and J by 10 bases, 8 bases remained unmatched. Germline V gives CDR1 ENHRY, CDR2 SYGVKD. CDR3 sequence reads: CAIRVAGYEEQFF. CDR3 DNA sequence: TGTGCCATCAGGGTAGCGGGATACGAAGAGCAGTTCTTC.